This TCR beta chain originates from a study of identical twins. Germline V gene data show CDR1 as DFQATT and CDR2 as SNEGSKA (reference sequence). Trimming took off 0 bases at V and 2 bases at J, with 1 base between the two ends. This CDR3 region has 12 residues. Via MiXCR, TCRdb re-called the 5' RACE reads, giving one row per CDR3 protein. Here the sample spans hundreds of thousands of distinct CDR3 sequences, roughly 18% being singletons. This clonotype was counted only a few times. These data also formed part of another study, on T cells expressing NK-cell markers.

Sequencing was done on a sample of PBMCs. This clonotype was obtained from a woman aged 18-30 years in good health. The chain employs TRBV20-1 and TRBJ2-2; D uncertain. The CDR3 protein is CSARDNTGELFF. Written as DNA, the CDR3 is TGCAGTGCTAGAGATAACACCGGGGAGCTGTTTTTT.